This T cell receptor (beta chain) was sequenced in a study of cytomegalovirus exposure and HLA in healthy donors. In the study overall: The 120 validation repertoires and the 666 first-cohort repertoires shared a platform, a later analysis reported.

From germline, CDR1 is MRHNA and CDR2 SNTAGT. The CDR3 loop spans 16 amino acids. V gave up 0 bases and J gave up 8 bases, with 19 bases separating them. Clones were read by immunoSEQ multiplex PCR, and TCRdb kept only the in-frame ones, dropping some. The data contain roughly 190,000 clones, around 86% of them singletons. Notes on this clone: What it recognizes is unknown.

Study-wide results and caveats: Overall, about 160 TCR beta chains were annotated as cytomegalovirus-associated.

This receptor was obtained from a young woman in good health and CMV-seronegative. The chain has TRBV6-4 and TRBJ1-2, with D possibly TRBD1 on 5 matching bases. The sequenced sample consisted of PBMCs. CDR3 residues: CASSDSVADNFGGYTF. For the CDR3, the DNA is TGTGCCAGCAGTGACTCGGTAGCGGACAACTTTGGAGGCTACACCTTC.